A selection of T cell receptor beta chains follows, all from one sample in a study of T cell responses to AZD1222 COVID-19 vaccine. Assay: immunoSEQ multiplex PCR; the TCRdb copy retains only in-frame clones and omits some. The sample contains approximately 150,000 clones, roughly 93% of which appear only once. Sequences were derived from peripheral blood, sampled 28 days after the second AZD1222 dose. These receptors were obtained from an adult who received the AZD1222 COVID-19 vaccine. Both conserved end residues are part of each CDR3. D genes are given only for firm matches. Clone size appears in some rows only: once, few, many, or a class for an expanded clone.

NA,TRBV10-3,NA,TRBJ2-3,TGTGCCATCAGTCGGCTTTCGGGACTTGAACAGGGTACGCAGTATTTT,CAISRLSGLEQGTQYF
few,TRBV29-1,NA,TRBJ1-1,TGCAGCGTGGTAGAGGGACCGGTGAACACTGAAGCTTTCTTT,CSVVEGPVNTEAFF
few,TRBV6-5,TRBD1,TRBJ1-2,TGTGCCAGTCGGACAGGGTCTAAAGATGGCTACACCTTC,CASRTGSKDGYTF
once,TRBV5-1,NA,TRBJ2-1,TGCGCCAGCAGCCCGTCAGGGGTAGGGGAGCAGTTCTTC,CASSPSGVGEQFF
NA,TRBV5-1,TRBD1,TRBJ1-1,TGCGCCAGCAGTCCGGGACAGGGAGATACTGAAGCTTTCTTT,CASSPGQGDTEAFF
NA,TRBV5-1,TRBD1,TRBJ2-7,TGCGCCAGCAAGCCACAGGGGCCCTCGACGTGGGAGCAGTACTTC,CASKPQGPSTWEQYF
NA,TRBV6-2/TRBV6-3,NA,TRBJ1-1,TGTGCCAGCAGTTACTTGGCAGGGTGGACGACTATGAACACTGAAGCTTTCTTT,CASSYLAGWTTMNTEAFF
NA,TRBV7-3,TRBD1,TRBJ1-4,TGTGCCAGCAGCTTCTCGGGACAGGGGGACGAAAAACTGTTTTTT,CASSFSGQGDEKLFF
NA,TRBV2,NA,TRBJ1-2,TGTGCCAGCAGTGAATTACAGCCCTATGGCTACACCTTC,CASSELQPYGYTF
NA,TRBV9,NA,TRBJ2-1,TGTGCCAGCAGCGATTTCTATAGTCCCAACACTTACAATGAGCAGTTCTTC,CASSDFYSPNTYNEQFF
NA,TRBV11-2,TRBD2,TRBJ2-2,TGTGCCAGCAGTAAAACGGGACTAGATAACACCGGGGAGCTGTTTTTT,CASSKTGLDNTGELFF
once,TRBV21-1,NA,TRBJ1-2,TGTGCCAGCAGACTGGTACAGATCCCTGGCTACACCTTC,CASRLVQIPGYTF
NA,TRBV5-1,TRBD2,TRBJ2-7,TGCGCCAGCAGCCGGGAAAGGCCTCCGGGACTAGCGGCCTACGAGCAGTACTTC,CASSRERPPGLAAYEQYF
NA,TRBV7-9,TRBD1,TRBJ1-5,TGTGCCAGCAGCTCACGCCTCGGTACAGGGGAAGCGCCCCAGCATTTT,CASSSRLGTGEAPQHF
NA,TRBV5-1,NA,TRBJ1-2,TGCGCCAGCAGCTTGGAGTTTATGGACGTCTACACCTTC,CASSLEFMDVYTF
NA,TRBV19,TRBD1,TRBJ2-7,TGTGCCAGTACCAAACCGGGACAGGGGAACGGCGAGCAGTACTTC,CASTKPGQGNGEQYF
NA,TRBV11-2,NA,TRBJ1-3,TGTGCCAGCAGCCCCGGGAGTGGTGGCACCATATATTTT,CASSPGSGGTIYF
NA,TRBV19,TRBD1,TRBJ2-7,TGTGCCAGTAGTATTCAGGGACAGGGGCAATACGAGCAGTACTTC,CASSIQGQGQYEQYF
once,TRBV11-2,NA,TRBJ2-1,TGTGCCAGCAGCTCCCAATATGAGCAGTTCTTC,CASSSQYEQFF
NA,TRBV11-3,NA,TRBJ2-2,TGTGCCAGCAGTCTAGCTACCGGGGAGCTGTTTTTT,CASSLATGELFF
NA,TRBV19,NA,TRBJ1-1,TGTGCCAGTAGCAATTATGGCTGGTCCACTGAAGCTTTCTTT,CASSNYGWSTEAFF
NA,TRBV6-4,TRBD1,TRBJ2-3,TGTGCCAGCAGTAGGGACAGGGCGGAAGATACGCAGTATTTT,CASSRDRAEDTQYF
NA,TRBV6-6,TRBD1,TRBJ1-4,TGTGCCAGCAGACAGGGGGCAACTAATGAAAAACTGTTTTTT,CASRQGATNEKLFF
once,TRBV9,NA,TRBJ1-4,TGTGCCAGCAGCCCCGGGACCGTCGCAACTAATGAAAAACTGTTTTTT,CASSPGTVATNEKLFF
NA,TRBV11-2,NA,TRBJ1-2,TGTGCCAGCAGCTTAGGAAGGTCAGGGGATGGCTACACCTTC,CASSLGRSGDGYTF
NA,TRBV21-1,NA,TRBJ2-2,TGTGCCAGCAGCAAGGGACTAGCGGGAACGTCGAACACCGGGGAGCTGTTTTTT,CASSKGLAGTSNTGELFF
NA,TRBV5-1,NA,TRBJ1-1,TGCGCCAGCAGCTTGGAGGGGAGTAACACTGAAGCTTTCTTT,CASSLEGSNTEAFF
NA,TRBV6-1,NA,TRBJ1-6,TGTGCCAGCAGTGAAGCTTGGCCAAGCTCCTATAATTCACCCCTCCACTTT,CASSEAWPSSYNSPLHF
NA,TRBV7-9,NA,TRBJ2-5,TGTGCCAGCAGCGAAAGGGCTATCCAAGAGACCCAGTACTTC,CASSERAIQETQYF
NA,TRBV27,NA,TRBJ1-5,TGTGCCAGCAGTCCATGGGGGGACCAGCCCCAGCATTTT,CASSPWGDQPQHF
once,TRBV6-5,NA,TRBJ2-7,TGTGCCAGCAGTTACCGCGATTCGGGCAGGGGCCTCTCGCGGTTC,CASSYRDSGRGLSRF
NA,TRBV28,TRBD1,TRBJ2-7,TGTGCCAGCAGTTTAACCGGGACAGAGGGGGTGGAGTACTTC,CASSLTGTEGVEYF
once,TRBV19,NA,TRBJ1-5,TGTGCCAGTAGTACGACGGATAATCAGCCCCAGCATTTT,CASSTTDNQPQHF
NA,TRBV5-5,TRBD2,TRBJ2-7,TGTGCCAGCAGCTTGGTTGGGCTAGCGGGAAAGTACGAGCAGTACTTC,CASSLVGLAGKYEQYF
NA,TRBV6-2/TRBV6-3,TRBD2,TRBJ2-7,TGTGCCAGCAGCCCCGGGAGGCACGAGCAGTACTTC,CASSPGRHEQYF
NA,TRBV19,TRBD1,TRBJ2-7,TGTGCCACCTCCCGGACAGGGAACTACGAGCAGTACTTC,CATSRTGNYEQYF
NA,TRBV5-1,NA,TRBJ2-7,TGCGCCAGCAGCTCCAGGGGGGTCAACGAGCAGTACTTC,CASSSRGVNEQYF